Detailed here is one T cell receptor beta chain. Its target is unknown. The entry originates in a study of cytomegalovirus exposure and HLA in healthy donors. Study summary: An early release of data contained approximately 85 million unique TCRs, which came from HLA-typed donors.

General study findings and limits: It has been reported that TCR beta sequences accurately predicted the HLA-A and HLA-B alleles of most subjects. With DRB1 most and HLA-C fewest, TCR association rates differed between HLA loci in a later analysis. Later analysis reportedly placed an Asian-associated ancestry cluster below the roughly 680-donor mean in N-insertions.

Per germline, CDR1 LNHDA and CDR2 SQIVND (reference sequence). V was shortened by 4 bases and J by 0 bases, with 13 bases between the two germline ends. This CDR3 region has 15 residues. The PCR made use of 60 Vbeta and 13 Jbeta primers. TCRdb's copy holds only in-frame clones and misses some; the assay was immunoSEQ multiplex PCR. In total, the table holds 40,000 to 50,000 clones. The chain joins TRBV19 to TRBJ2-7, with a possible D match to TRBD1 (6 bases). The specimen sequenced was PBMCs. The clonotype originates from a woman in her twenties or thirties in good health and CMV-seronegative. The chain's CDR3 is CASSTQHRVSYEQYF. CDR3 bases: TGTGCCAGTAGTACCCAGCACAGGGTCTCCTACGAGCAGTACTTC.